This T cell receptor beta chain is from a study of cytomegalovirus exposure and HLA in healthy donors (dated by TCRdb to about 2017). A note on the overall study: According to a later analysis, one platform produced both the 120 validation repertoires and the roughly 650 repertoires of the first cohort. The study aimed to test whether cataloging public T cell receptors could reveal signatures of past pathogen exposure. A separate validation cohort of 100 to 150 different subjects was used in addition to the roughly 670-subject first cohort. The study combined high-throughput TCR immunosequencing, statistical association of individual TCRs with disease status, and machine learning to predict cytomegalovirus infection status. The paper as a whole reports these results and caveats: The study gave a list of roughly 150 TCR beta chains associated with cytomegalovirus. Most TCR sequences were seen in very few donors, while some public TCRs were found in many individuals. Cytomegalovirus status was reported to be diagnosed by the classifier with high specificity and sensitivity in both the original and validation cohorts. The authors suggested that the approach could potentially be generalized to other disease states and immunological phenotypes. A later analysis lacked HLA typing for the validation cohort, so it scored co-occurrence in that cohort across all 110 or so repertoires. In vitro tests confirmed that a few of the cytomegalovirus-associated TCR beta chains recognize cytomegalovirus antigens. Of the cluster scores, 85% to 95% were above 0 in a later analysis, which found that TCRs clustered in the first cohort also tended to co-occur in the approximately 130 validation repertoires.

The donors were included in the validation cohort of some 120 subjects, a group kept apart from the roughly 680-subject first cohort. Libraries were built with the immunoSEQ multiplex PCR assay. The authors processed their data as follows. A statistical classification framework was built for diagnosing cytomegalovirus status from the catalog of TCR beta chain sequences. Not all clones reach the TCRdb copy of this immuneACCESS table, which keeps in-frame sequences only. Checked studies attribute under half of the gap to unresolved V genes and leave the rest unexplained. V and J calls and clone size follow that table, whereas D and trimming were derived from the DNA. The sample table lists roughly 240,000 clones, approximately 87% of them with a count of one. In total, the top ten clones hold roughly 2.5% of the sample. Comments on this clone: Which antigen it targets is not known. One base away there is no much larger clone; base qualities are not given.

CDR1 MNHEY and CDR2 SMNVEV were looked up in the germline V gene (reference sequence). Trimming at the junction amounts to 1 base on V and 5 bases on J, and the germline ends lie 11 bases apart. The CDR3 covers 14 residues, taking in both the cysteine and the phenylalanine. The CDR3 DNA has 42 bases and is translated from base 1. Material for sequencing was PBMCs. This receptor was obtained from a man aged 18 to 29 in good health and CMV-seronegative. In this chain, TRBV27 is recombined with TRBJ1-1; confidence is insufficient to name the D gene. Here the CDR3 is given as CASSLYEGLTEAFF. The nucleotides read TGTGCCAGCAGTTTATATGAGGGTCTGACTGAAGCTTTCTTT.